The clone carrying this T cell receptor (beta chain) was detected ten times or more. What it binds is not known. A universal primer site and UMIs were added as TCR cDNA was made by 5'RACE template switching. TCRdb ran MiXCR on the 5' RACE reads and lists one entry per CDR3 protein. The table shows about 110,000 distinct CDR3 sequences, with roughly 8.9% occurring only once. The data belong to a study of T cells after yellow fever vaccination. Study-wide context: SMART-Seq v4 Ultra Low Input prepared libraries from low-cell fractions.

Study-wide results and limits: Most clones from primary vaccination were detected again post-booster (about 95% CD4, 88% CD8).

This CDR3 spans 15 amino acids. The germline gives CDR1 LGHNA, CDR2 YNFKEQ. Trimming pared 0 bases from V and 9 bases from J, leaving 15 bases between. This TCR was sampled from a man aged 25-45 years who received the YFV17D yellow fever vaccine. The chain is built from TRBV4-2 and TRBJ2-1, with a possible D match to TRBD1 (5 bases). The sequenced sample was CD8+ T cells sorted from PBMCs, obtained 45 days after the yellow fever booster vaccination. CDR3 loop: CASSQDMVWGSEQFF. DNA of the CDR3: TGTGCCAGCAGCCAAGATATGGTCTGGGGCTCTGAGCAGTTCTTC.